This paragraph reports one TCR beta chain. Some clones are missing from TCRdb's copy, which holds only in-frame ones; the method was immunoSEQ multiplex PCR. The table includes 300,000 to 350,000 clones, roughly 88% detected once. These data come from a study of blood T cell repertoires in COVID-19. The CDR3 totals 15 residues. V was pared by 6 bases and J by 7 bases, with 9 bases of the junction left unmatched. Germline-derived CDR1 and CDR2 are SNHLY and FYNNEI. The sequenced material came from PBMCs or T cells enriched from blood (not recorded which). The chain links TRBV2 to TRBJ2-2; TRBD2 matches at 9 bases. The receptor was derived from a man aged 30 to 39 who had recovered from COVID-19. The CDR3 nucleotides are TGTGCCAGCAGCCGCTTCGCGGGGGGGGTCGGGGAGCTGTTTTTT. It is translated as CASSRFAGGVGELFF.